A selection of T cell receptor beta chains follows, all from one sample in a study of radiotherapy plus CTLA-4 blockade in lung cancer. Profiled with immunoSEQ multiplex PCR; TCRdb holds only in-frame clones, not every one. The data contain 56,000 or so clones, around 85% of them singletons. The sequences come from peripheral blood, collected from a patient treated with radiotherapy plus ipilimumab. The receptors here all came from a human donor with non-small cell lung cancer who had a partial response to radiotherapy plus ipilimumab. Both conserved end residues are part of each CDR3. Each record gives: V gene, J gene, clone size, CDR3 length, D gene, CDR3 protein, CDR3 DNA. The D gene is left open where the match is weak. Expanded clones get a size class; other rows say once, few or many, or leave the size out.

V: TRBV28
J: TRBJ2-7
size: .
length: 14
D: TRBD2
CDR3: CASCRTSGTYEQYF
DNA: TGTGCCAGCTGTCGGACTAGCGGGACCTACGAGCAGTACTTC

V: TRBV29-1
J: TRBJ1-1
size: .
length: 13
D: .
CDR3: CSVGAAMNTEAFF
DNA: TGCAGCGTTGGGGCAGCCATGAACACTGAAGCTTTCTTT

V: TRBV6-5
J: TRBJ1-2
size: .
length: 13
D: .
CDR3: CASSPRGFDGYTF
DNA: TGTGCCAGCAGCCCCAGGGGTTTCGATGGCTACACCTTC

V: TRBV19
J: TRBJ1-6
size: .
length: 16
D: .
CDR3: CASGYSRVSNDSPLHF
DNA: TGTGCCAGTGGATACTCCCGGGTTTCCAATGATTCACCCCTCCACTTT

V: TRBV4-1
J: TRBJ2-5
size: .
length: 15
D: TRBD1
CDR3: CASSHEDRAVGTQYF
DNA: TGCGCCAGCAGCCATGAAGACAGGGCGGTCGGGACCCAGTACTTC

V: TRBV19
J: TRBJ1-5
size: few
length: 13
D: .
CDR3: CASMALSNQPQHF
DNA: TGTGCCAGTATGGCCCTTAGCAATCAGCCCCAGCATTTT

V: TRBV7-3
J: TRBJ2-7
size: .
length: 14
D: TRBD2
CDR3: CASSLLGGADEQYF
DNA: TGTGCCAGCAGCTTGCTCGGGGGGGCGGACGAGCAGTACTTC

V: TRBV29-1
J: TRBJ2-7
size: .
length: 13
D: TRBD1
CDR3: CSVGGTGGYEQYF
DNA: TGCAGCGTTGGTGGGACAGGGGGTTACGAGCAGTACTTC

V: TRBV9
J: TRBJ1-3
size: .
length: 15
D: .
CDR3: CASSLGHSSGNTIYF
DNA: TGTGCCAGCAGCCTCGGACATAGCTCTGGAAACACCATATATTTT

V: TRBV5-1
J: TRBJ1-1
size: .
length: 15
D: TRBD1
CDR3: CASSSIQGRNTEAFF
DNA: TGCGCCAGCAGCTCAATACAGGGGAGAAACACTGAAGCTTTCTTT

V: TRBV28
J: TRBJ2-1
size: .
length: 14
D: .
CDR3: CASQGSAHYNEQFF
DNA: TGTGCCAGCCAGGGGTCGGCACACTACAATGAGCAGTTCTTC

V: TRBV27
J: TRBJ1-2
size: .
length: 12
D: .
CDR3: CASSPGGYGYTF
DNA: TGTGCCAGCAGTCCCGGAGGCTATGGCTACACCTTC

V: TRBV25-1
J: TRBJ2-1
size: few
length: 15
D: TRBD2
CDR3: CASSPPGLFYNEQFF
DNA: TGTGCCAGCAGCCCCCCGGGACTATTCTACAATGAGCAGTTCTTC

V: TRBV5-1
J: TRBJ1-3
size: .
length: 17
D: .
CDR3: CASSSRPSEDPGNTIYF
DNA: TGCGCCAGCAGCTCCCGACCGTCTGAGGATCCTGGAAACACCATATATTTT

V: TRBV30
J: TRBJ1-2
size: .
length: 19
D: TRBD1
CDR3: CAWSAFNRDSAYFNYGYTF
DNA: TGTGCCTGGAGTGCATTTAACCGGGACAGCGCATATTTTAACTATGGCTACACCTTC

V: TRBV29-1
J: TRBJ2-5
size: .
length: 15
D: .
CDR3: CSVEDDDRPIAAQYF
DNA: TGCAGCGTTGAAGATGACGATCGGCCAATAGCGGCCCAGTACTTC

V: TRBV7-6
J: TRBJ1-1
size: .
length: 15
D: .
CDR3: CASSLRWGLDTEAFF
DNA: TGTGCCAGCAGCTTACGGTGGGGGCTGGACACTGAAGCTTTCTTT

V: TRBV4-1
J: TRBJ2-5
size: few
length: 17
D: TRBD2
CDR3: CASSQDGQGGSGETQYF
DNA: TGCGCCAGCAGCCAAGATGGGCAGGGAGGGAGCGGTGAGACCCAGTACTTC

V: TRBV19
J: TRBJ1-5
size: .
length: 14
D: TRBD1
CDR3: CASSSDRENQPQHF
DNA: TGTGCCAGTAGTTCGGACAGGGAAAATCAGCCCCAGCATTTT

V: TRBV10-1
J: TRBJ2-5
size: .
length: 15
D: .
CDR3: CASSESRGPSGAQYF
DNA: TGCGCCAGCAGTGAGTCGAGAGGGCCAAGTGGTGCCCAGTACTTC

V: TRBV18
J: TRBJ2-7
size: .
length: 12
D: .
CDR3: CASSPMADEQYF
DNA: TGTGCCAGCTCACCCATGGCTGACGAGCAGTACTTC

V: TRBV6-6
J: TRBJ1-5
size: .
length: 13
D: .
CDR3: CASSYSGSQPQHF
DNA: TGTGCCAGCAGTTACTCCGGTAGTCAGCCCCAGCATTTT

V: TRBV29-1
J: TRBJ1-1
size: .
length: 14
D: TRBD1
CDR3: CSVEEGTGGTEAFF
DNA: TGCAGCGTTGAAGAGGGGACAGGGGGTACTGAAGCTTTCTTT

V: TRBV5-1
J: TRBJ1-1
size: .
length: 14
D: .
CDR3: CASSLATANTEAFF
DNA: TGCGCCAGCAGCTTGGCGACAGCGAACACTGAAGCTTTCTTT

V: TRBV13
J: TRBJ2-7
size: .
length: 15
D: TRBD2
CDR3: CASSSGGDRSYEQYF
DNA: TGTGCCAGCAGCTCCGGGGGGGACCGCTCCTACGAGCAGTACTTC

V: TRBV27
J: TRBJ1-6
size: .
length: 13
D: .
CDR3: CASSSPGESPLHF
DNA: TGTGCCAGCAGTTCCCCAGGGGAGTCACCCCTCCACTTT

V: TRBV7-8
J: TRBJ2-7
size: .
length: 14
D: TRBD1
CDR3: CASSLGTGAYEQYF
DNA: TGTGCCAGCAGCTTAGGGACAGGGGCCTACGAGCAGTACTTC

V: TRBV11-2
J: TRBJ2-7
size: once
length: 15
D: .
CDR3: CASSLERAGQYEQYF
DNA: TGTGCCAGCAGCTTAGAAAGAGCTGGGCAGTACGAGCAGTACTTC

V: TRBV4-1
J: TRBJ1-1
size: few
length: 18
D: TRBD1
CDR3: CASSREMGQITMNTEAFF
DNA: TGCGCCAGCAGCCGAGAAATGGGACAGATAACAATGAACACTGAAGCTTTCTTT

V: TRBV10-1
J: TRBJ2-7
size: .
length: 13
D: .
CDR3: CASSGRDSYEQYF
DNA: TGCGCCAGCAGTGGGCGGGACTCCTACGAGCAGTACTTC

V: TRBV4-1
J: TRBJ1-1
size: .
length: 16
D: TRBD1
CDR3: CASSQEGRTGVKRAFF
DNA: TGCGCCAGCAGCCAAGAAGGGAGGACAGGGGTGAAGAGGGCTTTCTTT

V: TRBV5-8
J: TRBJ2-7
size: once
length: 18
D: TRBD1
CDR3: CASSLQDRGAFPSYEQYF
DNA: TGTGCCAGCAGCCTACAAGACAGGGGCGCCTTCCCCTCCTACGAGCAGTACTTC

V: TRBV19
J: TRBJ2-5
size: .
length: 15
D: TRBD1
CDR3: CASSRQGPRGETQYF
DNA: TGTGCCAGTAGCCGACAGGGGCCTAGAGGAGAGACCCAGTACTTC

V: TRBV6-5
J: TRBJ2-7
size: few
length: 11
D: .
CDR3: CASTGGYEQYF
DNA: TGTGCCAGCACCGGGGGCTACGAGCAGTACTTC

V: TRBV19
J: TRBJ1-5
size: .
length: 15
D: .
CDR3: CASSIGGKMSQPQHF
DNA: TGTGCCAGTAGTATTGGGGGGAAGATGAGTCAGCCCCAGCATTTT

V: TRBV19
J: TRBJ1-2
size: .
length: 13
D: .
CDR3: CASSMKGSYGYTF
DNA: TGTGCCAGTAGTATGAAAGGGAGCTATGGCTACACCTTC

V: TRBV9
J: TRBJ2-5
size: .
length: 14
D: TRBD1
CDR3: CASTPTDRAVAQYF
DNA: TGTGCCAGCACCCCCACGGACAGGGCCGTGGCCCAGTACTTC

V: TRBV5-1
J: TRBJ2-3
size: .
length: 17
D: TRBD2
CDR3: CASSFDTGTSASDTQYF
DNA: TGCGCCAGCAGCTTCGATACCGGGACTAGCGCTTCAGATACGCAGTATTTT

V: TRBV6-5
J: TRBJ1-4
size: .
length: 15
D: TRBD1
CDR3: CASSYSGTGKEKLFF
DNA: TGTGCCAGCAGTTACTCTGGGACAGGGAAGGAAAAACTGTTTTTT

V: TRBV6-1
J: TRBJ1-2
size: .
length: 13
D: .
CDR3: CASSEGSGVGYTF
DNA: TGTGCCAGCAGTGAGGGGTCAGGGGTCGGCTACACCTTC

V: TRBV7-8
J: TRBJ2-5
size: .
length: 17
D: TRBD2
CDR3: CASSLGASGGLFGTQYF
DNA: TGTGCCAGCAGCTTAGGGGCTAGCGGGGGGTTGTTCGGGACCCAGTACTTC

V: TRBV5-4
J: TRBJ2-3
size: .
length: 15
D: TRBD1
CDR3: CASSRGQLPTDTQYF
DNA: TGTGCCAGCAGCAGGGGACAGCTGCCCACAGATACGCAGTATTTT

V: TRBV19
J: TRBJ2-7
size: .
length: 15
D: TRBD1
CDR3: CASSSRTGPSYEQYF
DNA: TGTGCCAGTAGTTCGAGGACAGGGCCCTCCTACGAGCAGTACTTC

V: TRBV7-8
J: TRBJ1-5
size: .
length: 15
D: .
CDR3: CASSLDGISNQPQHF
DNA: TGTGCCAGCAGCTTAGACGGGATTAGCAATCAGCCCCAGCATTTT

V: TRBV19
J: TRBJ2-7
size: .
length: 14
D: TRBD1
CDR3: CASSSDRGGYEQYF
DNA: TGTGCCAGTAGTAGCGACAGGGGGGGCTACGAGCAGTACTTC